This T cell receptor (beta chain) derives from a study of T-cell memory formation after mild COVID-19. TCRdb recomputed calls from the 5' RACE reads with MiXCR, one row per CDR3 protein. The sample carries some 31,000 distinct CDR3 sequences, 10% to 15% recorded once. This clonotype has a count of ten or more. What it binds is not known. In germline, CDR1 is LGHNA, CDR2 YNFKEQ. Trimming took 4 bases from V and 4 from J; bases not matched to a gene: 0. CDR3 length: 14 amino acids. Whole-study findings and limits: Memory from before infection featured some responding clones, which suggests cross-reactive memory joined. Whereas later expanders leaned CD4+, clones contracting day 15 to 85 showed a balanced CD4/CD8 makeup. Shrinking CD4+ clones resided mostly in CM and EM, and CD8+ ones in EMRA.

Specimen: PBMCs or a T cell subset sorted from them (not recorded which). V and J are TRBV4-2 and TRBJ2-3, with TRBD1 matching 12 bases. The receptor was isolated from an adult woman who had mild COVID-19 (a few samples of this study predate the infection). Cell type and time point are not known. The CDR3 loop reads CASSRDRGPDTQYF. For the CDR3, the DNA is TGTGCCAGCAGCCGGGACAGGGGGCCAGATACGCAGTATTTT.